The 27 T cell receptor beta chains below all came from one sample that was sequenced in a study of T cells after yellow fever vaccination (dated by TCRdb to the late 2010s). In light of the paper, this sample's treatment or condition label describes: live attenuated yellow fever vaccine strain. Library preparation was by 5' RACE. Sequencing used an Illumina HiSeq 2500. TCRdb trimmed public reads at Q25 via fastp, called clones via MiXCR and kept in-frame beta chains. Each record represents a unique CDR3 protein, reported with the most common genes and DNA among its rows. Present in this sample are a few hundred thousand distinct CDR3 sequences, 7% to 10% of which were seen just once. The top ten constitute around 17% of the sample. Sequences were derived from PBMCs, sampled roughly seven weeks after the first yellow fever vaccination. The receptors were gathered from a man younger than 35 who received the YFV17D yellow fever vaccine.

The chain joins TRBV10-3 to TRBJ1-3, with TRBD1 as a possible D gene (6 bases). The V gene lost 10 bases and the J gene lost 0 bases, with 16 bases spanning the gap. Germline lookup yields CDR1 ENHRY and CDR2 SYGVKD. The CDR3 consists of 15 residues. CDR3 sequence: CATQTGLSSGNTIYF. Here the CDR3 DNA reads TGTGCCACCCAGACAGGTTTAAGCTCTGGAAACACCATATATTTT.

This clonotype was observed a few times. V usage is TRBV29-1 and J usage is TRBJ2-7; D gene ambiguous. The V and J ends lost 4 bases and 1 base respectively, with 8 bases between them. The CDR3 has 12 amino acids. The germline V gene has CDR1 SQVTM and CDR2 ANQGSEA. CDR3 coding DNA: TGCAGCGTTGTTGGCATTTCCTACGAGCAGTACTTC. Translation: CSVVGISYEQYF.

Details on this clonotype: One end of the junction does not line up with germline, which may come from a read error. The chain links TRBV5-5 to TRBJ1-1; D uncertain. The CDR3 is 15 residues long. Germline lookup yields CDR1 SGHKS and CDR2 YYEKEE (reference sequence). For the CDR3, the DNA is TGTGCCAGCAGCCCATCCGTAAGGGTGAACACTGAGGCTTTCTTT. Translating it yields CASSPSVRVNTEAFF.

This clonotype was counted a few times. The rearrangement uses TRBV18 and TRBJ2-1; D gene uncertain. Germline V gene data show CDR1 as KGHSH and CDR2 as LQKENI. CDR3 length: 13 amino acids. Trimming stripped 3 bases from V and 5 bases from J, with 8 bases between. The CDR3 DNA is TGTGCCAGCTCACCCCCGCCTGACAATGAGCAGTTCTTC. As protein: CASSPPPDNEQFF.

This chain joins TRBV7-9 and TRBJ2-3; possibly TRBD1 for D (5 bases). Germline CDR1 is SEHNR and CDR2 is FQNEAQ (reference sequence). This CDR3 has 12 amino acids. V was clipped by 9 bases and J by 3 bases, with 10 bases between them. CDR3 sequence (DNA): TGTGCCAGTTCGACAGTTACAGATACGCAGTATTTT. Protein product: CASSTVTDTQYF.

This clonotype appeared a few times. The J gene is TRBJ2-5, the V gene TRBV3-1; 10 positions agree with TRBD2. J gave up 3 bases and V 3 bases, and 4 bases lay outside the gene matches. The CDR3 spans 15 residues. Germline values: CDR1 LGHDT, CDR2 YNNKEL (reference sequence). This CDR3 reads CASSHRTSGKETQYF. CDR3 nucleotides: TGTGCCAGCAGCCACCGGACTAGCGGAAAAGAGACCCAGTACTTC.

The chain is built from TRBV29-1 and TRBJ2-3; weak D call: TRBD2 (5 bases). The CDR3 is 14 amino acids. V shed 5 bases and J shed 0 bases, with 12 bases lying between them. The germline CDR1 and CDR2 sequences are SQVTM and ANQGSEA. CDR3 sequence: CSVSAGVSTDTQYF. DNA for the CDR3: TGCAGCGTTTCGGCCGGGGTTAGCACAGATACGCAGTATTTT.

CDR3 DNA sequence: TGTGCCAGCAGTTTAGACAGGGAGTACAATGAGCAGTTCTTC. Its protein is CASSLDREYNEQFF. The rearrangement uses TRBV27 and TRBJ2-1; 7 bases are a match to TRBD1. This CDR3 is 14 amino acids long. Looked up from germline, CDR1 is MNHEY and CDR2 is SMNVEV (reference sequence). Trimming cost V 2 bases and J 4 bases; bases outside gene matches: 2.

This clonotype was recorded at least ten times. The J gene is TRBJ2-3, the V gene TRBV10-1; D is possibly TRBD1 or TRBD2 (6 bases each). Germline V CDR1 and CDR2: WNHNN, SYGVQD (reference sequence). The CDR3 has 15 amino acids. V was shortened by 6 bases and J by 9 bases, with 22 bases between the two germline ends. DNA of the CDR3: TGCGCCAGCAGCTCGGGGACAACGGGGGTTCAGACGCAGTATTTT. Translation gives CASSSGTTGVQTQYF.

There are a few counts of this clonotype. The J gene is TRBJ1-2, the V gene TRBV7-6; TRBD1 matches at 9 bases. Germline CDR1 and CDR2: SGHVS and FNYEAQ. The CDR3 totals 15 residues. J lost 3 bases, V lost 4 bases, and 6 bases had no gene match. CDR3 DNA: TGTGCCAGCAGCTCCGGGACAGGGTCCCACTATGGCTACACCTTC. This codes for CASSSGTGSHYGYTF.

In its sample, this clonotype was seen a few times. This rearrangement joins TRBV29-1 to TRBJ1-1; a weak D match, TRBD1 (6 bases). The germline V gene has CDR1 SQVTM and CDR2 ANQGSEA. The CDR3 spans 13 residues. The V end lost 6 bases, the J end lost 1 base, and 12 bases lay between the germline ends. DNA for the CDR3: TGCAGCGTAGGGGGATGGGGGAACACTGAAGCTTTCTTT. It codes for CSVGGWGNTEAFF.

V gene TRBV29-1 combines with J gene TRBJ1-1; unclear D gene. V lost 6 bases and J 1 base, leaving 9 bases between the germline ends. There are 12 residues in the CDR3. In germline, CDR1 is SQVTM, CDR2 ANQGSEA. CDR3: CSVTLPNTEAFF. The CDR3 region has the DNA TGCAGCGTGACCCTACCGAACACTGAAGCTTTCTTT.

The chain links TRBV5-1 to TRBJ1-2, with TRBD1 identical over 8 bases. There are 15 residues in the CDR3. Germline values: CDR1 SGHRS, CDR2 YFSETQ. J was trimmed by 3 bases and V by 2 bases; bases with no gene match: 6. The CDR3 region is CASSFGQGSHYGYTF. For the CDR3, the DNA is TGCGCCAGCAGCTTCGGACAGGGTTCTCACTATGGCTACACCTTC.

This clonotype occurred a few times. This chain links TRBV4-3 with TRBJ1-1; D possibly corresponds to TRBD1 (5 bases). The CDR3 extends over 18 amino acids. In germline, CDR1 is LGHNA, CDR2 YSLEER. Deletions cut 0 bases from V and 4 bases from J, with 21 bases between. Written as DNA, the CDR3 is TGCGCCAGCAGCCAAGATCTAGTAGTGTCAGGGTTCGTCACTGAAGCTTTCTTT. Amino acid sequence: CASSQDLVVSGFVTEAFF.

This clonotype was counted a few times. This rearrangement joins TRBV20-1 to TRBJ2-4, with D perhaps TRBD2 (7 bases). This CDR3 contains 18 residues. Germline CDR1 and CDR2: DFQATT and SNEGSKA (reference sequence). Trimming took off 0 bases at V and 0 bases at J, with 18 bases between the two ends. CDR3 in amino acids: CSARDGGGLSLAKNIQYF. The CDR3 nucleotides read TGCAGTGCTAGAGATGGGGGGGGGCTTAGTTTAGCCAAAAACATTCAGTACTTC.

This clonotype appeared a few times. The chain recombines TRBV18 with TRBJ2-2, with D possibly being TRBD2 (6 bases). V was shortened by 5 bases and J by 5 bases, with 18 bases between the two germline ends. The CDR3 totals 16 residues. In germline, CDR1 is KGHSH, CDR2 LQKENI. The CDR3 loop is CASSSWNRGGTGELFF. CDR3 nucleotide sequence: TGTGCCAGCTCATCTTGGAATCGGGGAGGAACCGGGGAGCTGTTTTTT.

Ten or more counts support this clonotype. This chain uses TRBV12-3 or TRBV12-4 with TRBJ2-3; 12 bases line up with TRBD2. This CDR3 is 14 amino acids long. V dropped 8 bases and J dropped 3; count of bases not matched to a gene: 3. The CDR3 DNA reads as TGTGCCAGCTCTGGGACTAGCGGGACAGATACGCAGTATTTT. As protein: CASSGTSGTDTQYF.

This clonotype was counted only a few times. V and J are TRBV27 and TRBJ2-5; 8 nucleotides match TRBD2. Germline CDR1 reads MNHEY; CDR2 reads SMNVEV (reference sequence). V was pared by 5 bases and J by 13 bases, with 21 bases of the junction left unmatched. The CDR3 length is 16 residues. CDR3 sequence reads: CASSPGAGGNGETLYF. The CDR3 nucleotides are TGTGCCAGCAGTCCGGGGGCGGGGGGAAACGGAGAGACTCTGTACTTC.

The chain couples TRBV12-3 or TRBV12-4 to TRBJ1-1, with D possibly being TRBD1 (5 bases). The CDR3 has 12 amino acids. Trimming stripped 7 bases from V and 4 bases from J, with 10 bases between. CDR3 nucleotides: TGTGCCAGCATCGATGGGGCCACTGAAGCTTTCTTT. Translation: CASIDGATEAFF.

This sequence joins TRBV6-2 or TRBV6-3 and TRBJ2-5; D is unclear. V was pared by 2 bases and J by 4 bases, with 8 bases between. Germline CDR1 reads MNHEY; CDR2 reads SVGEGT. The CDR3 runs 13 residues. The chain's CDR3 is CASSYRRRETQYF. As DNA, the CDR3 is TGTGCCAGCAGTTACCGAAGACGAGAGACCCAGTACTTC.

The chain employs TRBV7-8 and TRBJ2-1; D not certain. V shed 7 bases and J shed 3 bases, with 10 bases lying between them. Germline assignment: CDR1 SGHVS and CDR2 FQNEAQ. This CDR3 region has 13 residues. The CDR3 is CASNPGYYNEQFF. CDR3 bases: TGTGCCAGCAACCCAGGATACTACAATGAGCAGTTCTTC.

This clonotype appeared a few times. The chain links TRBV5-1 to TRBJ2-5; 9 positions agree with TRBD1. The ends lost 9 bases at V and 4 bases at J; junction bases unmatched: 7. Germline CDR1 is SGHRS and CDR2 is YFSETQ. There are 13 residues in the CDR3. The CDR3 spells CATRTGGVETQYF. In DNA form, the CDR3 reads TGCGCCACCCGAACAGGGGGCGTAGAGACCCAGTACTTC.

This clonotype was detected only a few times. The chain couples TRBV7-2 to TRBJ2-1, with a possible D match to TRBD1 (6 bases). V lost 7 bases, J lost 6 bases, and 22 bases lay in between. Germline CDR1 and CDR2: SGHTA and FQGNSA. The CDR3 totals 16 residues. The CDR3 nucleotides read TGTGCCAGCAACCTATCAGGCCGGGACATCGGCAATGAGCAGTTCTTC. Its protein is CASNLSGRDIGNEQFF.

This clonotype was detected a few times. This chain joins TRBV20-1 and TRBJ1-5; D is perhaps TRBD1 (6 bases). The length of the CDR3 is 13 residues. Germline V gene sequence: CDR1 DFQATT, CDR2 SNEGSKA (reference sequence). Trimming pared 5 bases from V and 3 bases from J, leaving 11 bases between. CDR3 bases: TGCAGTGCTGGCAGGGGATTCAATCAGCCCCAGCATTTT. Its translation: CSAGRGFNQPQHF.

The V and J genes are TRBV6-6 and TRBJ2-7; no reliable D call. Germline loops: CDR1 MNHNY, CDR2 SVGAGI (reference sequence). V was pared by 6 bases and J by 2 bases, with 11 bases between. This CDR3 is built from 13 residues. CDR3: CASRAPSTYEQYV. As DNA, the CDR3 is TGTGCCAGCAGGGCCCCAAGCACCTACGAGCAGTACGTC.

This clonotype was detected a few times. The J gene is TRBJ2-3, the V gene TRBV9; no reliable D call. The CDR3 has 14 amino acids. V was pared by 3 bases and J by 3 bases, with 11 bases between. The germline gives CDR1 SGDLS, CDR2 YYNGEE. CDR3 in amino acids: CASSAMPATDTQYF. In DNA form, the CDR3 reads TGTGCCAGCAGCGCCATGCCGGCTACAGATACGCAGTATTTT.

This chain connects TRBV5-1 to TRBJ2-6; TRBD2 might be the D (5 bases). With 4 bases removed from V and 0 bases from J, the gap between germline ends came to 17 bases. Looked up from germline, CDR1 is SGHRS and CDR2 is YFSETQ. The CDR3 is made up of 18 amino acids. This CDR3 reads CASSGRVVPLSGANVLTF. In DNA form, the CDR3 reads TGCGCCAGCAGCGGGCGGGTGGTACCACTCTCTGGGGCCAACGTCCTGACTTTC.